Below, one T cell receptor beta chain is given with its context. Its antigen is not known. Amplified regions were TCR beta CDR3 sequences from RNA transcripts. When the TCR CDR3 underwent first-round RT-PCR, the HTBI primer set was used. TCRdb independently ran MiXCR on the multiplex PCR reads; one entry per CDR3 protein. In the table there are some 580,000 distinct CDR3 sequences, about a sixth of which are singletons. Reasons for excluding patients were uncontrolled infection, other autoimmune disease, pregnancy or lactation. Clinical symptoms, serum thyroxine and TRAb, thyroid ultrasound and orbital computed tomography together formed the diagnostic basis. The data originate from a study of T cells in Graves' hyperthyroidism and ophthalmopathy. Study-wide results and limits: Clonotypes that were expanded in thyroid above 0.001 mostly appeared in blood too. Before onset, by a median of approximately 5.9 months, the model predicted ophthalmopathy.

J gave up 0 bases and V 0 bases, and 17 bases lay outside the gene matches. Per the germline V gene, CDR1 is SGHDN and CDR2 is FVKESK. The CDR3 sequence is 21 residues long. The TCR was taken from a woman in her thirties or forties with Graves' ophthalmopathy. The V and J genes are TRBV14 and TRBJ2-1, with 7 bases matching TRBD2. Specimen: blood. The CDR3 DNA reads TGTGCCAGCAGCCAAGAGATGGCCTTCGGCAGATGGACTAGCTCCTACAATGAGCAGTTCTTC. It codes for CASSQEMAFGRWTSSYNEQFF.